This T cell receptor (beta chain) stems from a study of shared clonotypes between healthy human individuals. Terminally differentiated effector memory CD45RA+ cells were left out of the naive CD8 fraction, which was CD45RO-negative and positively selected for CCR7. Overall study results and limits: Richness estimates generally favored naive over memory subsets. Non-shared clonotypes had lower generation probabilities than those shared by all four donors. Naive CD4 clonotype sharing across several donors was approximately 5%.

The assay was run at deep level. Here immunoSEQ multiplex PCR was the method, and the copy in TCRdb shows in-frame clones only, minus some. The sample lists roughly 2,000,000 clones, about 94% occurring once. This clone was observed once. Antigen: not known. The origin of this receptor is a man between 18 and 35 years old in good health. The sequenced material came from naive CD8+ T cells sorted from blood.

CDR3 coding DNA: TGTGCCAGCAGCTTGCACGTCAGCTACGAGCAGTACTTC. Translating gives CASSLHVSYEQYF. V usage is TRBV5-5 and J usage is TRBJ2-7, with no clear D. V was clipped by 1 base and J by 3 bases, with 8 bases between them. The germline CDR1 and CDR2 sequences are SGHKS and YYEKEE (reference sequence). The CDR3 sequence is 13 residues long.